The 25 T cell receptor beta chains below come from one sample, sequenced in a study of CD8 T cells in ankylosing spondylitis. TCRdb reanalysed the 5' RACE reads using MiXCR and keeps one entry per CDR3 protein. The sample yields 250,000 or so distinct CDR3 sequences, approximately 24% seen once. The sequenced material came from blood, either unsorted or a sorted T cell fraction (not recorded which). The receptor source for this set is a male donor with ankylosing spondylitis or in good health (not recorded which).

This clonotype was observed a few times. The genes are TRBV29-1 and TRBJ2-2; 8 nucleotides agree with TRBD2. From germline, CDR1 is SQVTM and CDR2 ANQGSEA. V trimming: 7 bases; J trimming: 7 bases; junction bases outside the gene matches: 11. The CDR3 totals 14 residues. The chain's CDR3 is CSAIGGAEVGELFF. In nucleotides, the CDR3 is TGCAGCGCTATCGGGGGGGCCGAGGTCGGGGAGCTGTTTTTT.

This clonotype was detected ten times or more. The rearrangement joins TRBV10-3 to TRBJ2-7, with D uncertain. This CDR3 comprises 11 residues. Germline-derived CDR1 and CDR2 are ENHRY and SYGVKD. V was pared by 4 bases and J by 4 bases, with 5 bases between. The CDR3 nucleotides are TGTGCCATCAGTGCTCATTACGAGCAGTACTTC. Amino acids: CAISAHYEQYF.

This clonotype was detected ten times or more. This chain's CDR3 is CSASLGGSDAGELFF. In DNA, the CDR3 is TGCAGTGCCTCCCTAGGGGGGTCTGATGCCGGGGAGCTGTTTTTT. The chain carries TRBV20-1 and TRBJ2-2; either TRBD1 or TRBD2 may fit D (6 bases each). This CDR3 is built from 15 residues. The V end was cut by 6 bases, the J end by 6 bases, with 20 bases between. Looked up from germline, CDR1 is DFQATT and CDR2 is SNEGSKA (reference sequence).

The chain employs TRBV12-3 or TRBV12-4 and TRBJ1-5, with unresolved D. Trimming shortened V by 3 bases and J by 0 bases, and 9 bases separated the two germline ends. CDR3 length equals 15 residues. The CDR3 spells CASSFEGYSNQPQHF. The CDR3 DNA sequence: TGTGCCAGCAGTTTTGAGGGATATAGCAATCAGCCCCAGCATTTT.

Only a few counts were recorded for this clonotype. The chain has TRBV29-1 and TRBJ2-3, with TRBD2 matching over 7 bases. Trimming removed 3 bases from V and 3 bases from J; junction bases left unmatched: 15. This CDR3 contains 17 residues. Germline CDR1 reads SQVTM; CDR2 reads ANQGSEA. The CDR3 loop is CSVDAPTRRDYTDTQYF. The CDR3 DNA reads TGCAGCGTTGACGCCCCCACCCGGCGGGACTATACAGATACGCAGTATTTT.

This clonotype was observed many times. The J gene is TRBJ2-2, the V gene TRBV24-1; D not resolved. V shed 6 bases and J shed 3 bases, with 7 bases lying between them. The germline V gene encodes CDR1 KGHDR and CDR2 SFDVKD. The CDR3 is 13 residues long. The CDR3 bases are TGTGCCACCAGTCACCGCTACACCGGGGAGCTGTTTTTT. Protein sequence: CATSHRYTGELFF.

The V call is TRBV6-1, the J call TRBJ2-2, with a possible D match to TRBD2 (6 bases). Germline V gene data show CDR1 as MNHNS and CDR2 as SASEGT. Trimming cost V 6 bases and J 0 bases, with 11 bases left between them. The CDR3 runs to 15 residues. CDR3 region: CASRTSSANTGELFF. In nucleotides, the CDR3 is TGTGCCAGCAGAACTAGCTCCGCGAACACCGGGGAGCTGTTTTTT.

This clonotype was detected a few times. The chain combines TRBV12-3 or TRBV12-4 with TRBJ1-2; D possibly corresponds to TRBD1 (5 bases). Trimming took 7 bases from V and 7 from J, leaving 19 bases between them. The length of the CDR3 is 14 residues. The CDR3 DNA reads TGTGCCAGCACCATGCCAGGGAGGAGAGGTGGCTACACCTTC. It yields the protein CASTMPGRRGGYTF.

This clonotype has ten or more counts. The rearrangement links TRBV12-3 or TRBV12-4 to TRBJ2-1; 12 bases align to TRBD1. The V and J ends lost 4 bases and 12 bases, in that order; junction bases with no gene match: 7. CDR3 length: 14 amino acids. The CDR3 DNA follows: TGTGCCAGCAGTTCCTGGGACAGGGGGCCTGTGCAGTTCTTC. Translating it yields CASSSWDRGPVQFF.

V gene TRBV30 combines with J gene TRBJ1-2; 8 nucleotides match TRBD1. CDR1 is GTSNPN and CDR2 is SVGIG in the germline V gene (reference sequence). The CDR3 runs 14 residues. V was pared by 3 bases and J by 4 bases, with 7 bases of the junction left unmatched. The CDR3 sequence: CAWRRGTGSYGYTF. The CDR3 DNA reads TGTGCCTGGAGAAGGGGGACAGGTTCCTATGGCTACACCTTC.

This clonotype was counted a single time. This chain joins TRBV5-1 and TRBJ2-5, with 7 nucleotides matching TRBD1. This CDR3 is 16 amino acids long. Germline V CDR1 and CDR2: SGHRS, YFSETQ. With V trimmed by 0 bases and J by 5 bases, 10 bases remained unmatched. CDR3 nucleotides: TGCGCCAGCAGCTTGGAGGGGGCGGAGGTAGACGAGACCCAGTACTTC. Protein: CASSLEGAEVDETQYF. Variable domain in full (rest from reference TRBV5-1 and TRBJ2-5): KAGVTQTPRYLIKTRGQQVTLSCSPISGHRSVSWYQQTPGQGLQFLFEYFSETQRNKGNFPGRFSGRQFSNSRSEMNVSTLELGDSALYLCASSLEGAEVDETQYFGPGTRLLVL.

The J gene is TRBJ2-7, the V gene TRBV7-2, with 8 positions matching TRBD2. Germline V CDR1 and CDR2: SGHTA, FQGNSA. Trimming took 1 base from V and 3 from J; bases not matched to a gene: 2. CDR3 size: 14 residues. The CDR3 protein is CASSLGTSRYEQYF. CDR3 nucleotides: TGTGCCAGCAGCTTAGGGACTAGCCGCTACGAGCAGTACTTC.

This chain connects TRBV18 to TRBJ2-7; D may correspond to TRBD1 or TRBD2 (5 bases each). V was cut by 0 bases and J by 5 bases, with 14 bases left in between. The CDR3 is 15 amino acids. Germline V lookup: CDR1 KGHSH, CDR2 LQKENI. The CDR3 reads CASSPPLGERDEQYF. Here the CDR3 DNA reads TGTGCCAGCTCACCACCGTTAGGGGAGAGGGACGAGCAGTACTTC.

This clonotype was seen ten or more times. This sequence joins TRBV12-3 or TRBV12-4 and TRBJ2-1, with unresolved D. The CDR3 covers 15 residues. Trimming stripped 5 bases from V and 5 bases from J, with 16 bases between. The CDR3 protein is CASSPSLRWNNEQFF. The CDR3 nucleotides are TGTGCCAGCAGTCCGTCGTTGCGGTGGAACAATGAGCAGTTCTTC.

This clonotype was seen a few times. V is TRBV6-1 and J is TRBJ2-7; the D gene is possibly TRBD1 (6 bases). The CDR3 extends over 14 amino acids. Germline CDR1 MNHNS, CDR2 SASEGT. Trimming removed 7 bases from V and 0 bases from J, with 13 bases in between. CDR3 in amino acids: CASTRTGNSYEQYF. The CDR3 region has the DNA TGTGCCAGCACAAGAACAGGGAACTCCTACGAGCAGTACTTC.

The chain recombines TRBV10-2 with TRBJ2-1; 7 nucleotides agree with TRBD2. The CDR3 contains 16 residues. With V trimmed by 0 bases and J by 9 bases, 11 bases remained unmatched. Germline CDR1 is WSHSY and CDR2 is SAAADI. The CDR3 DNA reads TGCGCCAGCAGTGAGTCGGCGGGAGTGGGACTCGGTGAGCAGTTCTTC. Translating it yields CASSESAGVGLGEQFF.

The chain carries TRBV5-6 and TRBJ2-5, with D perhaps matching TRBD1 (6 bases). Germline V gene sequence: CDR1 SGHDT, CDR2 YYEEEE. The CDR3 runs 17 residues. The V end lost 1 base, the J end lost 0 bases, and 16 bases lay between the germline ends. The CDR3 DNA sequence: TGTGCCAGCAGCTTGACTGGACAGCCGACGTACCAAGAGACCCAGTACTTC. Amino acid sequence: CASSLTGQPTYQETQYF.

This clonotype was counted many times. V usage is TRBV29-1 and J usage is TRBJ2-3; possible D gene TRBD2, 5 bases. Germline CDR1 SQVTM, CDR2 ANQGSEA. CDR3 length: 12 amino acids. V was pared by 7 bases and J by 2 bases, with 10 bases between. CDR3: CSGRPDTDTQYF. CDR3 nucleotides: TGCAGCGGGAGGCCCGACACAGATACGCAGTATTTT.

This clonotype appeared a single time. The chain has TRBV20-1 and TRBJ2-4; a possible D gene is TRBD1 (6 bases). The CDR3 is made up of 13 amino acids. Germline CDR1 DFQATT, CDR2 SNEGSKA (reference sequence). V was trimmed by 3 bases and J by 11 bases, leaving 17 bases between them. The CDR3 region is CSASYTGQIVQYF. CDR3 DNA sequence: TGCAGTGCTAGCTATACAGGGCAAATTGTTCAGTACTTC.

V is TRBV20-1 and J is TRBJ1-2, with D possibly TRBD1 on 5 matching bases. V was trimmed by 5 bases and J by 3 bases, leaving 13 bases between them. The CDR3 runs 13 residues. Germline V gives CDR1 DFQATT, CDR2 SNEGSKA (reference sequence). In nucleotides, the CDR3 is TGCAGTGCTGCGGGGCAGGCCGACTATGGCTACACCTTC. It is translated as CSAAGQADYGYTF.

The genes are TRBV20-1 and TRBJ2-7; D is unclear. V was shortened by 6 bases and J by 0 bases, with 15 bases between the two germline ends. CDR3 length: 14 amino acids. Germline CDR1 is DFQATT and CDR2 is SNEGSKA (reference sequence). CDR3 region: CSATQRSSSYEQYF. DNA for the CDR3: TGCAGTGCAACGCAACGCAGTAGCTCCTACGAGCAGTACTTC.

This clonotype has only one observation. V usage is TRBV20-1 and J usage is TRBJ1-2; D call uncertain. CDR3 length: 12 residues. V was clipped by 0 bases and J by 6 bases, with 8 bases between them. Germline V gene sequence: CDR1 DFQATT, CDR2 SNEGSKA (reference sequence). Here the CDR3 DNA reads TGCAGTGCTAGAGACCGATTGAATGGCTACACCTTC. Translated, it gives CSARDRLNGYTF.

There are many counts of this clonotype. The V and J genes are TRBV13 and TRBJ2-3; no clear D. Germline-derived CDR1 and CDR2 are PRHDT and FYEKMQ (reference sequence). The CDR3 sequence is 13 residues long. Trimming removed 4 bases from V and 2 bases from J, with 7 bases in between. Here the CDR3 DNA reads TGTGCCAGCAGCTCCGAATACACAGATACGCAGTATTTT. As protein: CASSSEYTDTQYF.

This clonotype came up many times. V and J are TRBV7-7 and TRBJ2-1; D might be TRBD1 (6 bases). The CDR3 is 14 residues long. Germline assignment: CDR1 SSHAT and CDR2 FNYEAQ (reference sequence). V gave up 1 base and J gave up 6 bases, with 10 bases separating them. CDR3 DNA sequence: TGTGCCAGCAGCTTAGGGGGGCCGTCCAATGAGCAGTTCTTC. Its protein is CASSLGGPSNEQFF. Drawing the rest from reference TRBV7-7 and TRBJ2-1, the complete variable domain is GAGVSQSPRYKVTKRGQDVTLRCDPISSHATLYWYQQALGQGPEFLTYFNYEAQPDKSGLPSDRFSAERPEGSISTLTIQRTEQRDSAMYRCASSLGGPSNEQFFGPGTRLTVL.

At least ten counts were recorded for this clonotype. This CDR3 reads CASSQGQQPETQYF. CDR3 DNA: TGCGCCAGCAGCCAAGGACAGCAACCAGAGACCCAGTACTTC. This chain connects TRBV4-1 to TRBJ2-5, with D perhaps TRBD1 (5 bases). CDR1 and CDR2 (germline): MGHRA, YSYEKL. V lost 1 base and J 4 bases, leaving 10 bases between the germline ends. CDR3 size: 14 residues.